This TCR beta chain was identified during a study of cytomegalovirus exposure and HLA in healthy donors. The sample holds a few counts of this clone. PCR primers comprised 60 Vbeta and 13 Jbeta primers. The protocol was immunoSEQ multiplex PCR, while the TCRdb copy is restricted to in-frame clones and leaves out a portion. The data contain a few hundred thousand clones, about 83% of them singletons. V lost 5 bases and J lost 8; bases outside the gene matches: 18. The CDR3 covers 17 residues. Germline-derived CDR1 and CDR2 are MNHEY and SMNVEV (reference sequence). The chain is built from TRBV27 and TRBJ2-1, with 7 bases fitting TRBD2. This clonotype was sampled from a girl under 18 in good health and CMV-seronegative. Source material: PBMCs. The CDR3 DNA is TGTGCCAGCAGTCCCAGAACCGTATGGACTAGTCGGTATGAGCAGTTCTTC. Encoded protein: CASSPRTVWTSRYEQFF.